Shown below are 6 T cell receptor beta chains from a single sample sequenced in a study of control samples from healthy donors and cancer patients. The data were produced by immunoSEQ multiplex PCR, yet TCRdb's version contains in-frame clones alone and is incomplete. The sample holds around 120,000 clones, around 87% seen once. Sequencing used blood. The receptors were sampled from a man aged 55-75 years in good health.

The V and J genes are TRBV2 and TRBJ1-4; 11 bases are a match to TRBD1. The CDR3 loop spans 17 amino acids. The ends lost 4 bases at V and 0 bases at J; junction bases unmatched: 4. Germline loops: CDR1 SNHLY, CDR2 FYNNEI. CDR3 DNA: TGTGCCAGCAGTGCCGGGACAGGGGGAGCAACTAATGAAAAACTGTTTTTT. Its translation: CASSAGTGGATNEKLFF.

CDR3 DNA sequence: TGTGCCAGCAGTCCCCCTTTCGGGAACACCATATATTTT. This gives the protein CASSPPFGNTIYF. The rearrangement links TRBV27 to TRBJ1-3; D remains ambiguous. Trimming took 5 bases from V and 7 from J, leaving 12 bases between them. The germline gives CDR1 MNHEY, CDR2 SMNVEV (reference sequence). The CDR3 covers 13 residues.

The chain carries TRBV6-5 and TRBJ2-5; D tentatively fits TRBD1 or TRBD2 (6 bases each). This CDR3 has 14 amino acids. Trimming pared 6 bases from V and 7 bases from J, leaving 18 bases between. Germline CDR1 reads MNHEY; CDR2 reads SVGAGI. The CDR3 loop is CASSGQSGVGTQYF. The CDR3 bases are TGTGCCAGCAGCGGACAGTCGGGAGTAGGGACCCAGTACTTC.

The chain links TRBV7-2 to TRBJ2-3; 7 bases line up with TRBD2. Trimming took 5 bases from V and 6 from J; bases not matched to a gene: 2. CDR3 length: 12 amino acids. Per germline, CDR1 SGHTA and CDR2 FQGNSA. The CDR3 region is CASSPTSDTQYF. The CDR3 DNA is TGTGCCAGCAGCCCGACTAGCGATACGCAGTATTTT.

The chain uses TRBV5-4 and TRBJ2-1; D unclear. CDR3 length: 13 amino acids. The V gene's germline CDR1 is SGHNT and CDR2 YYREEE (reference sequence). V shed 7 bases and J shed 4 bases, with 12 bases lying between them. The CDR3 nucleotides read TGTGCCAGCTTACTACCCCCATACAATGAGCAGTTCTTC. Its translation: CASLLPPYNEQFF.

This chain links TRBV7-2 with TRBJ2-3; 7 bases line up with TRBD2. The CDR3 is 16 residues long. V lost 3 bases to trimming and J lost 1 base; unmatched junction nucleotides: 7. Germline CDR1 is SGHTA and CDR2 is FQGNSA. CDR3 bases: TGTGCCAGCAGCTTCGGGACGGGGGGTCGCACAGATACGCAGTATTTT. Translating it yields CASSFGTGGRTDTQYF.